A selection of T cell receptor beta chains follows, all from one sample in a study of shared clonotypes between healthy human individuals. Sequenced by immunoSEQ multiplex PCR; TCRdb stores in-frame clones only, minus some. This table has about 2.3 million clones, approximately 90% appearing once. Specimen: naive CD4+ T cells from PBMCs. The receptors were sampled from a man in his late teens or twenties in good health. Some clones in this sample may be carry-over from other donors' samples. Each CDR3 is given with its conserved first and last residue.

TRBV2 | CASSERRFSGAYDNEQFF
TRBV29-1 | CSATLGAGSTEAFF
TRBV7-9 | CASSPGGSTTNGYTF
TRBV27 | CASSLQGNTEAFF
TRBV28 | CASRRGADTQYF
TRBV27 | CASRNRASNTEAFF
TRBV7-8 | CASSRKVGGSGNTIYF
TRBV30 | CAWSGPGVNTF
TRBV7-2 | CASSLSWGGYNEQFF
TRBV7-9 | CASSFGGAERRNEQFF
TRBV5-1 | CASRTKGARTDTQYF
TRBV18 | CASSPGQGADYEQYF
TRBV2 | CASSLASGRFGTDTQYF
TRBV4-1 | CASSQVGVGGTQETQYF
TRBV29-1 | CSVWGLTSYNEQFF
TRBV7-9 | CASKSSGRNEQYF
TRBV6-4 | CARGQLGLSNTEAFF
TRBV6-6 | CASSPSRGGGELFF
TRBV14 | CASSQADTQYF
TRBV6-5 | CASNSGSYEQYF
TRBV28 | CASTERTSDYNEQFF
TRBV7-3 | CASSLGGGDAEAFF
TRBV5-1 | CASRRQGLTDTQYF
TRBV2 | CASSVVQGSYNEQFF
TRBV28 | CASTRERVGDEQFF
TRBV2 | CASSLMGQGSHNEQFF
TRBV30 | CAWGKTALGGYTF